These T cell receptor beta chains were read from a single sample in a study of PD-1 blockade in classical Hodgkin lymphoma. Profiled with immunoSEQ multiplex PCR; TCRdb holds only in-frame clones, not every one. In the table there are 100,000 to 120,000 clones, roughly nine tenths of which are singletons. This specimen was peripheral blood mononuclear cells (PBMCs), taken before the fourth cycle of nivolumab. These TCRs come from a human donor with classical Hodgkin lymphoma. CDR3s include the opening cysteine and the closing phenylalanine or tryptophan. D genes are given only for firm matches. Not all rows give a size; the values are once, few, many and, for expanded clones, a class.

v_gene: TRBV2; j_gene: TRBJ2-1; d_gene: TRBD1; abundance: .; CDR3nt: TGTGCCAGCCGAAGAGAGACAGGGGGCAATGAGCAGTTCTTC; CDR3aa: CASRRETGGNEQFF
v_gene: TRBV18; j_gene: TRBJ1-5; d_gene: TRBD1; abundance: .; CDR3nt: TGTGCCAGCTCACTAACAGGGGTTGAGCAGCCCCAGCATTTT; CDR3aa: CASSLTGVEQPQHF
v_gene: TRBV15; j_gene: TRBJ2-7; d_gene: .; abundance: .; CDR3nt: TGTGCCACCAGCAGAGCCACAGGGTACGGATTTGAGCAGTACTTC; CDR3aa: CATSRATGYGFEQYF
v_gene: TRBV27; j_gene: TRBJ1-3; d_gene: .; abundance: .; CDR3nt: TGTGCCAGCAGTCCCGACCTACTAAGGGACCGAAACACCATATATTTT; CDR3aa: CASSPDLLRDRNTIYF
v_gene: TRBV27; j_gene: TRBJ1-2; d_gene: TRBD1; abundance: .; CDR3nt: TGTGCCAGCAGGATTCGAACCGGGACAGGGGGTAACTATGGCTACACCTTC; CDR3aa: CASRIRTGTGGNYGYTF
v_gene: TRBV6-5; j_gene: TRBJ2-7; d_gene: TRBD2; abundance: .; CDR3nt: TGTGCCAGCAGTTACATCGGGACTAGCGACTCCTACGAGCAGTACTTC; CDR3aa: CASSYIGTSDSYEQYF
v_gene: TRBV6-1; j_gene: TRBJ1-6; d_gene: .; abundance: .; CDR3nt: TGTGCCAGCACTGGAAACAGGGTCCGATCACCCCTCCACTTT; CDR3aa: CASTGNRVRSPLHF
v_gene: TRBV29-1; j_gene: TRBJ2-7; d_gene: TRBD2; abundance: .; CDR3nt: TGCAGCGTTGGCCGGCTAGCGGGAGGGTTTTTCAACGAGCAGTACTTC; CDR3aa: CSVGRLAGGFFNEQYF
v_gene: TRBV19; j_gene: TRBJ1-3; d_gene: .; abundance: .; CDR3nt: TGTGCCAGTAGTATCACCACCGGGGGAACTGGAAACACCATATATTTT; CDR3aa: CASSITTGGTGNTIYF
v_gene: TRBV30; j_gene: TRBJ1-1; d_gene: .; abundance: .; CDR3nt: TGTGCCTGGAAGGGGGAACAACCAAGCCGGGAGAAAGCTTTCTTT; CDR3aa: CAWKGEQPSREKAFF
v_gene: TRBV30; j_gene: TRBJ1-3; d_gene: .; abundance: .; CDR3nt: TGTGCCTGGAGTGCTTACTCCCCGGACAGTCCCTCTGGAAACACCATATATTTT; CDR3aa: CAWSAYSPDSPSGNTIYF
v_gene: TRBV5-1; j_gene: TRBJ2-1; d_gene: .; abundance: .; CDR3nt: TGCGCCAGCAGCTTGGGACAGCCGAACAATGAGCAGTTCTTC; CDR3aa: CASSLGQPNNEQFF
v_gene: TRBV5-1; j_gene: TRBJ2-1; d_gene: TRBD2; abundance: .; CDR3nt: TGCGCCAGCAGCTGGGAGGGTGGCTACAATGAGCAGTTCTTC; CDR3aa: CASSWEGGYNEQFF
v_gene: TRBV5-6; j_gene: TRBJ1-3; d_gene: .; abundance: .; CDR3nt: TGTGCCAGCAGCCACGTCAGAAACACCATATATTTT; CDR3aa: CASSHVRNTIYF
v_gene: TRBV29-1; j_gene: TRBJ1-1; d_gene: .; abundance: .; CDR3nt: TGCAGCGTGGTAGGAGGACAGCCTCCTGGAGCTTTCTTT; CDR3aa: CSVVGGQPPGAFF
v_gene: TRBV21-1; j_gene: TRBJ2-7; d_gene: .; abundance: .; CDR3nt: TGTGCCAGCACCCTGAGCGAGCAGTACTTC; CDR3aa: CASTLSEQYF
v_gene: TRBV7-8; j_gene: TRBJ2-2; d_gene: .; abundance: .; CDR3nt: TGTGCCAGCAGCTTATTCGGGGAGCTGTTTTTT; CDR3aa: CASSLFGELFF
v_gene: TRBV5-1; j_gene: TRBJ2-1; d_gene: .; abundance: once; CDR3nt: TGCGCCAGCAGCTTGGAAGGCCCGGGCCATGAGCAGTTCTTC; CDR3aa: CASSLEGPGHEQFF
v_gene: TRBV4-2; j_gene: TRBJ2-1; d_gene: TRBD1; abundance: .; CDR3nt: TGTGCCAGCAGCCAAGATTGGGACAGAAACAATGAGCAGTTCTTC; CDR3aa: CASSQDWDRNNEQFF
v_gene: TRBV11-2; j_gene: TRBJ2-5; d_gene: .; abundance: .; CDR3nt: TGTGCCAGCAGCTCCGGCAACGGGCCAGGGGAGACCCAGTACTTC; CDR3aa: CASSSGNGPGETQYF
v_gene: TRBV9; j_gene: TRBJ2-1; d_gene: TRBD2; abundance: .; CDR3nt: TGTGCCAGCAGCGTGGGACTAGCGGGAGGGACCGTTGAGCAGTTCTTC; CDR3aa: CASSVGLAGGTVEQFF
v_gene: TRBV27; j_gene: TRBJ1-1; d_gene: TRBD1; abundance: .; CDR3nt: TGTGCCAGCAGGAAGACAGGGGCGAACACTGAAGCTTTCTTT; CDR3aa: CASRKTGANTEAFF
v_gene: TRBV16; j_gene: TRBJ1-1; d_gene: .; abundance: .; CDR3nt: TGTGCCAGCAGCCCCACTACGGGGCCGGGGGCGAACACTGAAGCTTTCTTT; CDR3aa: CASSPTTGPGANTEAFF
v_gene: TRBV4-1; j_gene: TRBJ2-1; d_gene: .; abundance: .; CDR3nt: TGCGCCAGCAGCCCGTCCGGGACTGACAACAATGAGCAGTTCTTC; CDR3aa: CASSPSGTDNNEQFF
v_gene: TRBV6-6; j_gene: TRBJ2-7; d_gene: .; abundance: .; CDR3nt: TGTGCCAGCAGCCAAAATAGCGGTAGCTCCTACGAGCAGTACTTC; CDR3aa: CASSQNSGSSYEQYF
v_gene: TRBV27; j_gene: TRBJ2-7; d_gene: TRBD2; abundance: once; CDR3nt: TGTGCCAGCAGTTCCCCCCTAGCGGGAAGCTCCTACGAGCAGTACTTC; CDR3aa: CASSSPLAGSSYEQYF
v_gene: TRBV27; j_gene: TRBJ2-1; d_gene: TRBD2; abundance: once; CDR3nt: TGTGCCAGCACCCGACAGCGGGGGTCTGAGCAGTTCTTC; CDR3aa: CASTRQRGSEQFF
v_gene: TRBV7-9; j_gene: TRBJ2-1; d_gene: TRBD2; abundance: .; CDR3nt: TGTGCCAGCAGCCCCGCCCGGGCTAGCGGGAGTTTTGAGCAGTTCTTC; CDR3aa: CASSPARASGSFEQFF
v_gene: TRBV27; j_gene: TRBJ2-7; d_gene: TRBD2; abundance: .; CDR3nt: TGTGCCAGCAGTCCTCCCGGGGGGGGCGAGCAGTACTTC; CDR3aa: CASSPPGGGEQYF
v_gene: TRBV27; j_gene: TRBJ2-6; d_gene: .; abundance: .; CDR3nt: TGTGCCAGCAGTTTATGGGCGACTGGGCCGGCTGGGGCCAACGTCCTGACTTTC; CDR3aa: CASSLWATGPAGANVLTF
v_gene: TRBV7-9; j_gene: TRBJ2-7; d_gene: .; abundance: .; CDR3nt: TGTGCCAGCAGCTTTCAGGACAACTCCTACGAGCAGTACTTC; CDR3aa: CASSFQDNSYEQYF
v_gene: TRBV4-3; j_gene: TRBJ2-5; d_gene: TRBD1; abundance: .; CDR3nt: TGCGCCAGCAGCGACGGACAGGGCCGAGGGGGTGAGACCCAGTACTTC; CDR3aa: CASSDGQGRGGETQYF
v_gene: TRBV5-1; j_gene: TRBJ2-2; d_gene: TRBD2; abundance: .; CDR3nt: TGCGCCAGCAGCTTGCCACTAGCGGGAGATCGAGGGGAGCTGTTTTTT; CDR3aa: CASSLPLAGDRGELFF
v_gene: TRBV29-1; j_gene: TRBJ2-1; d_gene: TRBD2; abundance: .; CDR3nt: TGCAGCGTTGAAGACGTGCTAGCGGGTGAGCAGTTCTTC; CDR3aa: CSVEDVLAGEQFF
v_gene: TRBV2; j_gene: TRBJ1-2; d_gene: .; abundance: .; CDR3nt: TGTGCCAGCATGGGGCGCATGCGAGGTCTTGGCTACACCTTC; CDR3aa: CASMGRMRGLGYTF
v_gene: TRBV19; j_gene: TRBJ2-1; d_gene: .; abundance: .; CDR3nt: TGTGCCAGTAGTATAGGCCCCCCCGGGAATGAGCAGTTCTTC; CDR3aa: CASSIGPPGNEQFF
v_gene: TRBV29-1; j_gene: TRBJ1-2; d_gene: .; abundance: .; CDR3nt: TGCAGCGTTGAAGAGAGGGGCTCTAACTATGGCTACACCTTC; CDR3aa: CSVEERGSNYGYTF
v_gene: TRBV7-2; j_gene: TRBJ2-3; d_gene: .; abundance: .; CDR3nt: TGTGCCAGCAGCTTAAGGGTGGGGACAGATACGCAGTATTTT; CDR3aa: CASSLRVGTDTQYF
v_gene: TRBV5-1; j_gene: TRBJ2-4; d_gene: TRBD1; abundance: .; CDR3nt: TGCGCCAGCAGCTTAACAGGGGGGCTAGCCAAAAACATTCAGTACTTC; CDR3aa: CASSLTGGLAKNIQYF
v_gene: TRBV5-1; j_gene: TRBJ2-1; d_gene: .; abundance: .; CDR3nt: TGCGCCAGCAGCTTGGTGGGGGGTTGGAAGGGAGACAATGAGCAGTTCTTC; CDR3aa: CASSLVGGWKGDNEQFF
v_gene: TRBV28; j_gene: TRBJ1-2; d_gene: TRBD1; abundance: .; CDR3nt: TGTGCCAGCAACTCAGGGGGTGGCTATGGCTACACCTTC; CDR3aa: CASNSGGGYGYTF
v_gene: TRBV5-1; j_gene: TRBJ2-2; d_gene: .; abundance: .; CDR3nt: TGCGCCAGCAGCTTGGCCCCACGAGATATACCCGGGGAGCTGTTTTTT; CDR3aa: CASSLAPRDIPGELFF
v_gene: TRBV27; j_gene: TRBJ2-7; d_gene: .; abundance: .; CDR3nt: TGTGCCAGCAGCCACCGGGAGCGCGACGAGCAGTACTTC; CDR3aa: CASSHRERDEQYF
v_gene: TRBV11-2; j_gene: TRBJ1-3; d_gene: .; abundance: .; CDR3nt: TGTGCCAGCAGCTTTGTTAGGGTGCCAAACACCATATATTTT; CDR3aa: CASSFVRVPNTIYF
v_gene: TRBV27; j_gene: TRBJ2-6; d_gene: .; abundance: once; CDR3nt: TGTGCCAGCAGCCCAGCCAGGGAACTCTCTGGGGCCAACGTCCTGACTTTC; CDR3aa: CASSPARELSGANVLTF
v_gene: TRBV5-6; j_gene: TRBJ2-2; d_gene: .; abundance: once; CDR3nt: TGTGCCAGCAGCTTCTTCACCGGGGAGCTGTTTTTT; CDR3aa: CASSFFTGELFF
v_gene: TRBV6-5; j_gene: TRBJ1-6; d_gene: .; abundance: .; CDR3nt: TGTGCCAGCAGTTACGGGGCAGGAACTTCACCCCTCCACTTT; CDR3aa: CASSYGAGTSPLHF
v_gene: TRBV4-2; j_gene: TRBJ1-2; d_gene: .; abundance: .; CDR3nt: TGTGCCAGCAGCCCCCTATCGGACAACTATGGCTACACCTTC; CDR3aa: CASSPLSDNYGYTF
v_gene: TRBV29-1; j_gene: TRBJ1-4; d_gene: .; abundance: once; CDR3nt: TGCAGCATCAGAGAGGGTTCAACTAATGAAAAACTGTTTTTT; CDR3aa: CSIREGSTNEKLFF
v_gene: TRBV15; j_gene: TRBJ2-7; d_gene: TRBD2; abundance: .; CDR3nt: TGTGCCACCAGCAACACGGGACTATCTAGGGAGCAGTACTTC; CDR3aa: CATSNTGLSREQYF
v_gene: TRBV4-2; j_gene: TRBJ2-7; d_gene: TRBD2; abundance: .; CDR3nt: TGTGCCAGCAGCCAAGGGGCTTCCCTAGCGGGAGGAAACGAGCAGTACTTC; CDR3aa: CASSQGASLAGGNEQYF
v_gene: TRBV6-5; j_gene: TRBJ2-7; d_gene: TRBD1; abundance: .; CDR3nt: TGTGCCAGCAGTTACTCTGGACAGGGCTACGAGCAGTACTTC; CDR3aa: CASSYSGQGYEQYF
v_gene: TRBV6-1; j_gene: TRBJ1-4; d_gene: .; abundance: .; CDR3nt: TGTGCCACCGTCGCCAGGGGATCTAATGAAAAACTGTTTTTT; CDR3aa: CATVARGSNEKLFF
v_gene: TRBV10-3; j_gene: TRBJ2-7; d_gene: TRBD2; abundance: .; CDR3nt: TGTGCCATCAGTACCGGACTAGCGGGAGACCTCTCGGAGTACTTC; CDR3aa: CAISTGLAGDLSEYF
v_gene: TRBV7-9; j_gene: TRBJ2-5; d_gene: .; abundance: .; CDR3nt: TGTGCCAGCAGCTTCCCGTACCAAGAGACCCAGTACTTC; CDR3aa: CASSFPYQETQYF